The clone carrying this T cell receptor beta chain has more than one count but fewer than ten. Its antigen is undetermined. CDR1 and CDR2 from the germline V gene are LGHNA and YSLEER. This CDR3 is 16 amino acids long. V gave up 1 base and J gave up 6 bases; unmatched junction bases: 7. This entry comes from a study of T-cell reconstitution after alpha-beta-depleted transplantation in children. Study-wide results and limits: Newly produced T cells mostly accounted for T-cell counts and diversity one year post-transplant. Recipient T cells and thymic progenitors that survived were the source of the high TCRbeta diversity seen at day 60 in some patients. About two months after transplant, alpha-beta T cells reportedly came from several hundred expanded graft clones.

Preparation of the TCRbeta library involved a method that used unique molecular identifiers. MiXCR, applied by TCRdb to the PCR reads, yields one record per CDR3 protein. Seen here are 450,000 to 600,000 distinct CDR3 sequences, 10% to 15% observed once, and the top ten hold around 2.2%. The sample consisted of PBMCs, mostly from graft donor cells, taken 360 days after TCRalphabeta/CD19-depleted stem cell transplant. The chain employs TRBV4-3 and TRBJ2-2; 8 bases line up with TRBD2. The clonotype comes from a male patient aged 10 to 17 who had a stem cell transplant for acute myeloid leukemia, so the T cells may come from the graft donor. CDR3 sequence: CASSQVAGFRPGELFF. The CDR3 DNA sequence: TGCGCCAGCAGCCAAGTAGCGGGATTTAGACCCGGGGAGCTGTTTTTT.